The clone carrying this TCR beta chain has more than one count but fewer than ten. These data belong to a study of shared clonotypes between healthy human individuals. Study background: Sampling drew on donors who were a couple of women and three men aged 18 to 49.

Donors were Caucasian adults residing in Nashville, Tennessee, USA. CDR1 and CDR2 from the germline V gene are GTSNPN and SVGIG (reference sequence). This CDR3 contains 14 residues. V lost 1 base, J lost 4 bases, and 3 bases stayed unmatched. Profiled with immunoSEQ multiplex PCR; TCRdb holds only in-frame clones, not every one. Of a few million clones listed, approximately 90% were seen once; the top ten hold around 0.15%. The chain carries TRBV30 and TRBJ1-4; TRBD1 matches at 7 bases. What was sequenced was naive CD4+ T cells sorted from blood. The subset is: CD45RA+ positively selected. The receptor was isolated from a man aged 18 to 29 in good health. CDR3 loop: CAWSGQGGNEKLFF. As DNA, the CDR3 is TGTGCCTGGAGTGGACAGGGAGGTAATGAAAAACTGTTTTTT.